What follows is one TCR beta chain and its context. Antigen: not known. V gave up 4 bases and J gave up 2 bases; unmatched junction bases: 5. This CDR3 region has 14 residues. The germline CDR1 and CDR2 sequences are LNHDA and SQIVND (reference sequence). The data belong to a study of T cell responses to AZD1222 COVID-19 vaccine. Findings and caveats of the study: Donors, mostly white British, included more females; clonal diversity was possibly underestimated. Mapped onto spike, vaccine-associated CD4 TCRs spanned it and were dominant at 160-218 and 743-854. Two AZD1222 doses significantly raised spike-specific TCR breadth and depth over controls.

The protocol was immunoSEQ multiplex PCR, while the TCRdb copy is restricted to in-frame clones and leaves out a portion. The sample includes about 270,000 clones, 94% of them seen just once. Analyses pooled second doses at about 4 or about 12 weeks. The clonotype originates from an adult who received the AZD1222 COVID-19 vaccine. This chain connects TRBV19 to TRBJ2-7; 7 positions match TRBD2. The sequenced sample was peripheral blood, obtained 28 days after the second AZD1222 dose. CDR3 in amino acids: CASSTLAPTYEQYF. CDR3 sequence (DNA): TGTGCCAGTAGTACACTAGCGCCGACCTACGAGCAGTACTTC.